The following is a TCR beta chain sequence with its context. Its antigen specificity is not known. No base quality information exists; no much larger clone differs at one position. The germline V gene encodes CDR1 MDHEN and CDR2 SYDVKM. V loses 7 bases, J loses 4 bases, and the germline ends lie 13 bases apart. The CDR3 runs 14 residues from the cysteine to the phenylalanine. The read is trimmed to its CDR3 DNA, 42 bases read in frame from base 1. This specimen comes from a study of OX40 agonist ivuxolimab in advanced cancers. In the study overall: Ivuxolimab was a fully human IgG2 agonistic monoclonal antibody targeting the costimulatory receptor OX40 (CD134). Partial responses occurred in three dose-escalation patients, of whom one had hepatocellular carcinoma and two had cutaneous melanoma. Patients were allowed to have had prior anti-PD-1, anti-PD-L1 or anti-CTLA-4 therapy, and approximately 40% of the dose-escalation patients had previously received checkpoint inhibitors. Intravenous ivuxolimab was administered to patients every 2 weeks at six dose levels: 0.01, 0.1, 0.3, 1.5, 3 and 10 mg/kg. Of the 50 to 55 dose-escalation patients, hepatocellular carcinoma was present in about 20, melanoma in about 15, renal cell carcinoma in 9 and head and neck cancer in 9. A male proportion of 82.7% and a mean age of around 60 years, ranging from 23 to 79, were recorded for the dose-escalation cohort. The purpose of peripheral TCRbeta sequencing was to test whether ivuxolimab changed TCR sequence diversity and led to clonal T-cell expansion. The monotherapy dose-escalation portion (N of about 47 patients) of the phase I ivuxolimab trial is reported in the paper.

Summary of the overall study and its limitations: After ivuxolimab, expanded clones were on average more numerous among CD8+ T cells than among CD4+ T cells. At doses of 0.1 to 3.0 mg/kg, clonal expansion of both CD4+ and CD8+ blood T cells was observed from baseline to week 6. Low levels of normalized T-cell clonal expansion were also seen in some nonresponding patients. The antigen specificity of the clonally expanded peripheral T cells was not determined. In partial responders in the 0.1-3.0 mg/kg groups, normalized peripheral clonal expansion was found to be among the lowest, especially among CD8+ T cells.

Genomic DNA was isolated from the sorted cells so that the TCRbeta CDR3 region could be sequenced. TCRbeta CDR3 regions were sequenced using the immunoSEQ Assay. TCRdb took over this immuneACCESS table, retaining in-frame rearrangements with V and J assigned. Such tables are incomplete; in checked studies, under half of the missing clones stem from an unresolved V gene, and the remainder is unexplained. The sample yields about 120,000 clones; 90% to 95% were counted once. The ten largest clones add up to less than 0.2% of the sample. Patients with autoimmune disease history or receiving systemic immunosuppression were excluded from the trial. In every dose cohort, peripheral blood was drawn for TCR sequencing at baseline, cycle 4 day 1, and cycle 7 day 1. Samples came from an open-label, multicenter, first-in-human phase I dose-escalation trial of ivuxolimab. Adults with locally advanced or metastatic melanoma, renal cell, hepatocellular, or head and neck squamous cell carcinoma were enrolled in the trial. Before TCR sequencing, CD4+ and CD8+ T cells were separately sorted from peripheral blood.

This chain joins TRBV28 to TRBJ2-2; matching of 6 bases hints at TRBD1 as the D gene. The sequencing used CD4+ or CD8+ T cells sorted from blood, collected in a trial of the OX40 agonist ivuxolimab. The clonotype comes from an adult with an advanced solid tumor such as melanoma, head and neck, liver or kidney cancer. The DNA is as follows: TGTGCCAGCAATCCTCGGACAGTCACCGGGGAGCTGTTTTTT. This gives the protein CASNPRTVTGELFF.